The TCR beta chain under discussion was sequenced for a study of cytomegalovirus exposure and HLA in healthy donors. Study conclusions and caveats: Usually a TCR sequence was rare, but some public TCRs were found in many donors.

The PCR was carried out with 60 Vbeta primers and 13 Jbeta primers. This table comes from immunoSEQ multiplex PCR, and its TCRdb copy is limited to in-frame clones, with some not included. The data contain 98,000 or so clones, around 79% of them singletons. This clone was counted a single time. What it binds is not known. Germline lookup yields CDR1 SNHLY and CDR2 FYNNEI. The CDR3 runs to 14 residues. V was clipped by 4 bases and J by 2 bases; unmatched bases: 5. The origin of this receptor is a man aged 55 to 69 in good health and CMV-seropositive. V is TRBV2 and J is TRBJ2-7; 7 positions agree with TRBD2. Sequencing was carried out using PBMCs. The CDR3 sequence is CASSVQRGPYEQYF. CDR3 bases: TGTGCCAGCAGTGTTCAGCGGGGACCCTACGAGCAGTACTTC.